What follows are 12 T cell receptor beta chains derived from one specimen sequenced in a study of CD8+ T cells in alopecia areata. Reverse transcription of extracted RNA yielded cDNA, which provided the sequencing template. The protocol was immunoSEQ multiplex PCR, while the TCRdb copy is restricted to in-frame clones and leaves out a portion. This repertoire lists around 290,000 clones without singletons; 0.9% to 1.5% sits in the top ten. Cutaneous lymph node cells were pooled, and they were sorted using CD4, CD8alpha, NKG2D, NKG2ACE and other markers. The sequenced material came from CD4+ T cells sorted from a lymph node. All receptors come from a C3H/HeJ mouse with alopecia areata. The strain's MHC type: H2-k.

This clone was observed a handful of times. Mouse germline and gene names are used. The sequence runs out 4 residues before the end of the CDR3; the remainder is reconstructed from the germline J gene. The rearrangement links TRBV13-1 to TRBJ1-1; D possibly corresponds to TRBD1 (6 bases). The CDR3 covers 13 residues. Germline V gives CDR1 NSHNY, CDR2 SYGAGN. Trimming took off 6 bases at V and 4 bases at J, with 13 bases between the two ends. Partial CDR3 DNA: TGTGCCAGCAAATACAGGGATAGCACA. Translated: CASKYRDST. In full, the CDR3 is CASKYRDSTEVFF.

To note about this clone: Gene names and germline refer to mouse. The CDR3 end falls 4 residues outside the read, so it is completed with the germline J gene. The chain employs TRBV13-2 and TRBJ2-5; 7 bases are a match to TRBD2. CDR3 size: 14 residues. The V gene's germline CDR1 is NNHNN and CDR2 SYGAGS (reference sequence). The CDR3 loop reads CASGDPGGIDTQYF. CDR3 DNA, as far as it was read: TGTGCCAGCGGTGATCCTGGGGGAATAGAC.

Remarks on this clone: Here the gene names and germline are mouse. The read ends 4 residues shy of where the CDR3 ends; the end is completed using the germline J gene. The chain carries TRBV19 and TRBJ2-2; the D gene is possibly TRBD1 (5 bases). The CDR3 extends over 16 amino acids. Germline-derived CDR1 and CDR2 are FNHDT and SITEND (reference sequence). Trimming left V 1 base short and J 2 bases short, with 12 bases between. The DNA read from the CDR3 is TGTGCCAGCAGTATAACCTCCGGACACAACACCGGG. Translating gives CASSITSGHNTG. The whole CDR3 protein is CASSITSGHNTGQLYF. Drawing the rest from reference TRBV19 and TRBJ2-2, the complete variable domain is GGIITQTPKFLIGQEGQKLTLKCQQNFNHDTMYWYRQDSGKGLRLIYYSITENDLQKGDLSEGYDASREKKSSFSLTVTSAQKNEMAVFLCASSITSGHNTGQLYFGEGSKLTVL.

About this clone itself: Mouse names are used for the genes. The CDR3 sequence: CASSAGTVGSQNTLYF. Incomplete CDR3 DNA: TGTGCTAGCAGTGCCGGGACTGTGGGTAGTCAAAAC. J is TRBJ2-4 and V is TRBV17, with 7 nucleotides matching TRBD2. The read ends 4 residues before the CDR3 terminus; that terminus is restored from the germline J gene. V gave up 5 bases and J gave up 0 bases; unmatched junction bases: 8. The CDR3 runs 16 residues. The germline CDR1 and CDR2 sequences are MNHDT and YYDKIL.

In regard to this clone: Gene and germline names: mouse. The CDR3 end lies 4 residues beyond the end of the read and is filled in from the germline J gene. The same CDR3 arises from other DNA sequences in this sample as well. The gene calls are TRBV1 and TRBJ2-1, with 8 bases matching TRBD2. The CDR3 contains 15 residues. Per the germline V gene, CDR1 is NSQYPW and CDR2 is LRSPGD (reference sequence). CDR3: CTCSAEWGGYAEQFF. The CDR3 bases that were read are TGCACCTGCAGTGCAGAGTGGGGGGGTTACGCT.

This clone came up a few times. Mouse gene names apply. The CDR3 end is not reached by the read, which stops 4 residues before it; the germline J gene fills it in. The chain is built from TRBV13-1 and TRBJ1-2; 11 bases are shared with TRBD1. The junction had 1 base not matched to a gene; V was cut back by 2 bases and J by 1 base. This CDR3 spans 15 amino acids. Germline V lookup: CDR1 NSHNY, CDR2 SYGAGN. The CDR3 spells CASSEDRGQNSDYTF. The DNA read from the CDR3 is TGTGCCAGCAGTGAGGACAGGGGGCAAAACTCC.

Concerning this clone: Gene names denote mouse genes. The CDR3 end falls 4 residues outside the read, so it is completed with the germline J gene. The chain joins TRBV14 to TRBJ2-7; D is unclear. Trimming cost V 5 bases and J 3 bases, with 9 bases left between them. The germline CDR1 and CDR2 sequences are SGHDT and FRDEAV. There are 12 residues in the CDR3. The CDR3 is CASSLQYYEQYF. The sequenced part of the CDR3 DNA is TGTGCCAGCAGCCTCCAGTACTAT.

In its sample, this clone was seen a few times. Gene labels here are mouse ones. The read ends 4 residues before the CDR3 terminus; that terminus is restored from the germline J gene. J is TRBJ2-7 and V is TRBV5; D might be TRBD2 (6 bases). The CDR3 length is 14 residues. Germline V gene data show CDR1 as LGHNA and CDR2 as YNLKQL (reference sequence). V lost 4 bases and J lost 0, with 10 bases in between. The CDR3: CASSPGLFSYEQYF. The CDR3 bases that were read are TGTGCCAGCAGCCCGGGACTCTTCTCCTAT.

A word on this clone: Mouse germline and gene names are used. The sequence runs out 4 residues before the end of the CDR3; the remainder is reconstructed from the germline J gene. The rearrangement joins TRBV13-1 to TRBJ2-2; 9 nucleotides agree with TRBD1. Germline CDR1 is NSHNY and CDR2 is SYGAGN. This CDR3 comprises 16 residues. J lost 6 bases, V lost 2 bases, and 8 bases had no gene match. The covered CDR3 bases are TGTGCCAGCAGTGACTCTACCGGGACAGGGTCCGGG. This encodes CASSDSTGTGSG. The full CDR3 reads CASSDSTGTGSGQLYF.

A few counts support this clone. The germline and genes are mouse ones. The CDR3 goes on 3 residues after the read ends, and that part is filled in from the germline J gene. This chain joins TRBV13-1 and TRBJ1-6, with no clear D. TRBJ1-6 is an open reading frame whose function is uncertain. Germline V gene sequence: CDR1 NSHNY, CDR2 SYGAGN. The CDR3 runs 16 residues. Between the trimmed V and J ends, which lost 0 bases and 0 bases, there was a span of 7 bases. The CDR3 loop is CASSDGQNSYNSPLYF. CDR3 DNA, as far as it was read: TGTGCCAGCAGTGATGGTCAAAATTCCTATAATTCGCCC.

This clone has only a few counts. Mouse gene names apply. Read sequence stops 4 residues before the CDR3 end, and the germline J gene provides the missing end. The chain employs TRBV13-2 and TRBJ2-3; D unclear. Germline V gives CDR1 NNHNN, CDR2 SYGAGS (reference sequence). CDR3 length: 15 residues. The V end lost 5 bases, the J end lost 0 bases, and 13 bases lay between the germline ends. The CDR3 protein is CASGPATVSAETLYF. The DNA read from the CDR3 is TGTGCCAGCGGCCCGGCCACTGTCAGTGCAGAA.

In the case of this clone: Any gene name here is a mouse gene name. With the read ending 4 residues before the CDR3 end, the germline J gene is used to fill in that end. This sample also contains other DNA sequences that code for the same CDR3. The chain employs TRBV13-1 and TRBJ2-3, with 11 bases fitting TRBD1. This CDR3 region has 15 residues. The germline V gene encodes CDR1 NSHNY and CDR2 SYGAGN. Unmatched junction bases numbered 3, after V lost 5 bases and J lost 1 base. The CDR3 DNA, read in part, is TGTGCCAGCAGGAGGACAGGGGGCGGTGCAGAA. Residues: CASRRTGGGAE. The whole CDR3 sequence is CASRRTGGGAETLYF.